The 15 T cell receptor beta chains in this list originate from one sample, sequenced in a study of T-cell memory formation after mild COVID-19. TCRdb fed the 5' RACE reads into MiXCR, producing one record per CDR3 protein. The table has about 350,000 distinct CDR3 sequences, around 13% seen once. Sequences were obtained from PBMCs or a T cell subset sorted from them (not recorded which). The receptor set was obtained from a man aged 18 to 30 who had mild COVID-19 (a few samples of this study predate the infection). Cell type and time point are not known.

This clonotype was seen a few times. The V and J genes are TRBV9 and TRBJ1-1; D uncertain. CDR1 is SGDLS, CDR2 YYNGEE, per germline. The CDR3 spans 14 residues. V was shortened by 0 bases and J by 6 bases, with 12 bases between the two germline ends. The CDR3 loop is CASSVGTPVAEAFF. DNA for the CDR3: TGTGCCAGCAGCGTAGGAACCCCGGTGGCTGAAGCTTTCTTT.

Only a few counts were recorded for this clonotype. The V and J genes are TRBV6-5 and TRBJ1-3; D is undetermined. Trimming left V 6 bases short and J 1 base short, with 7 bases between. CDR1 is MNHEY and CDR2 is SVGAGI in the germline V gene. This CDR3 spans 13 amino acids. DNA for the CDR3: TGTGCCAGCAGGGGGTTTTCTGGAAACACCATATATTTT. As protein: CASRGFSGNTIYF.

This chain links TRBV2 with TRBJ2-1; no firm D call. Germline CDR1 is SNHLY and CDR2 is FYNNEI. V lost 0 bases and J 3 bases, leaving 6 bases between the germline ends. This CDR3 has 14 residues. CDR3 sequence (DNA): TGTGCCAGCAGTGAAGCCAGCATCTACAATGAGCAGTTCTTC. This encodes CASSEASIYNEQFF.

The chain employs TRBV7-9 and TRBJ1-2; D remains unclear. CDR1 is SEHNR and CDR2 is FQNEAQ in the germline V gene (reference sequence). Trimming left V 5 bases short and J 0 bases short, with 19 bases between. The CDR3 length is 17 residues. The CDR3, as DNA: TGTGCCAGCAGCGGCCCCTCCCCCGCTGAGGCTAACTATGGCTACACCTTC. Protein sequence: CASSGPSPAEANYGYTF.

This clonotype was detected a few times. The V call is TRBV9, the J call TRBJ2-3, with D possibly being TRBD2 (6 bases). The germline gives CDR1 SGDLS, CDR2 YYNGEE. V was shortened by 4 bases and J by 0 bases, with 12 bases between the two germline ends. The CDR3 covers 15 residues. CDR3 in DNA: TGTGCCAGCAGCCCGCGACTAGGGAGCACAGATACGCAGTATTTT. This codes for CASSPRLGSTDTQYF.

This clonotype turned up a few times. The CDR3 protein is CSARDPRGSGRTDTQYF. The CDR3 coding sequence is TGCAGTGCTAGAGATCCCCGGGGTAGCGGTCGCACAGATACGCAGTATTTT. The chain combines TRBV20-1 with TRBJ2-3; TRBD2 is a possible D gene (6 bases). The germline V and J ends were trimmed by 0 bases and 1 base, with 17 bases remaining between them. The CDR3 is made up of 17 amino acids. The germline V gene has CDR1 DFQATT and CDR2 SNEGSKA (reference sequence).

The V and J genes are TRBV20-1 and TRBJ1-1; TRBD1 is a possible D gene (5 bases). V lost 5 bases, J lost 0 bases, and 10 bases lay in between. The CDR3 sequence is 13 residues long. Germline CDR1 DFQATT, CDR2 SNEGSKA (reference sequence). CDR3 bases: TGCAGTGCTGATCGACAGATGAACACTGAAGCTTTCTTT. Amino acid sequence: CSADRQMNTEAFF.

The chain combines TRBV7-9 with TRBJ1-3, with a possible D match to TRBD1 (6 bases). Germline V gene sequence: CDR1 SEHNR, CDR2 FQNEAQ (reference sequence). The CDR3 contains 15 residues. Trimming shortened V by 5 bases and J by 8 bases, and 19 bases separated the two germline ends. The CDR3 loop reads CASSIDRLFGDTIYF. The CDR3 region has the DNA TGTGCCAGCAGCATCGACAGGTTATTTGGCGACACCATATATTTT.

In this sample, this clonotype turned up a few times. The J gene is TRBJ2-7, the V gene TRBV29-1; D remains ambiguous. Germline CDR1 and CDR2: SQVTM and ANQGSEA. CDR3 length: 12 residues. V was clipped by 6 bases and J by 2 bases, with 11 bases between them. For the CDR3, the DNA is TGCAGCGTCCTGGACGGTCCCTACGAGCAGTACGTC. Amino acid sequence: CSVLDGPYEQYV.

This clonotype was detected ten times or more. The CDR3 is CASSSGGYTDTQYF. The CDR3 DNA reads as TGTGCCAGCAGCTCGGGGGGGTACACAGATACGCAGTATTTT. The gene calls are TRBV7-2 and TRBJ2-3; TRBD2 matches 8 bases. Germline V gives CDR1 SGHTA, CDR2 FQGNSA. V lost 4 bases, J lost 2 bases, and 2 bases stayed unmatched. The CDR3 is made up of 14 amino acids.

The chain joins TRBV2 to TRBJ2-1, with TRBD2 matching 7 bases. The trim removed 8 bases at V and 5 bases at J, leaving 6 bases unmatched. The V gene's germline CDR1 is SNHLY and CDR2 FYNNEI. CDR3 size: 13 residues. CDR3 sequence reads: CASGTTSDNEQFF. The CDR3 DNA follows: TGTGCCAGCGGGACTACTTCCGACAATGAGCAGTTCTTC.

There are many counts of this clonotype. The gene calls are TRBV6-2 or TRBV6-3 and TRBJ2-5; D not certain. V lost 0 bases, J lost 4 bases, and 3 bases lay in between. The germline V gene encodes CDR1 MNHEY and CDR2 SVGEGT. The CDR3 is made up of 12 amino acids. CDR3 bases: TGTGCCAGCAGTTACTCGACAGAGACCCAGTACTTC. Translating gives CASSYSTETQYF.

The CDR3 loop is CSAALAGGGTDTQYF. For the CDR3, the DNA is TGCAGTGCGGCCCTAGCGGGGGGCGGGACAGATACGCAGTATTTT. This chain connects TRBV20-1 to TRBJ2-3; the match to TRBD2 covers 11 bases. CDR3 size: 15 residues. V trimming: 6 bases; J trimming: 3 bases; junction bases outside the gene matches: 8. From germline, CDR1 is DFQATT and CDR2 SNEGSKA (reference sequence).

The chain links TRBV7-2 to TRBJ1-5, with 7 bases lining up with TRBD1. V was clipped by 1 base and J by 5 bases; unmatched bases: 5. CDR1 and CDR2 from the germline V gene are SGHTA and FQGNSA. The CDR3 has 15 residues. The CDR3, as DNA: TGTGCCAGCAGCTTAGAGGGGGCATCGCATCAGCCCCAGCATTTT. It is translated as CASSLEGASHQPQHF.

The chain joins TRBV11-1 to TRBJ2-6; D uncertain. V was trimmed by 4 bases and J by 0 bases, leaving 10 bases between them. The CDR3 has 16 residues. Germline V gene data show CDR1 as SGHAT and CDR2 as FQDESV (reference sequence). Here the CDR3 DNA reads TGTGCCAGCAGCTCCAAGGACGGCTCTGGGGCCAACGTCCTGACTTTC. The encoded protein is CASSSKDGSGANVLTF. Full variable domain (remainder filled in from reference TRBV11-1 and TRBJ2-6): EAEVAQSPRYKITEKSQAVAFWCDPISGHATLYWYRQILGQGPELLVQFQDESVVDDSQLPKDRFSAERLKGVDSTLKIQPAELGDSAMYLCASSSKDGSGANVLTFGAGSRLTVL.